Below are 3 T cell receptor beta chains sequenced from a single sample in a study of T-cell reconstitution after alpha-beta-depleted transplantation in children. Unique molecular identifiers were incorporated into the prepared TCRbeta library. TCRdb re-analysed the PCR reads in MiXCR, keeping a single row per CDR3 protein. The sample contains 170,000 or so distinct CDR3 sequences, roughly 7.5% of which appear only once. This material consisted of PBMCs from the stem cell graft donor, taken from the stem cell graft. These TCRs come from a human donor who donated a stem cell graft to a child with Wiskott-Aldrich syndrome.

CDR3 loop: CASSLVREGLINEQFF. In nucleotides, the CDR3 is TGTGCCAGCAGCTTGGTGCGGGAGGGCCTCATCAATGAGCAGTTCTTC. The chain joins TRBV5-6 to TRBJ2-1, with 9 nucleotides matching TRBD2. The CDR3 is made up of 16 amino acids. Germline trimming cut 0 bases from V and 6 bases from J; bases unmatched to any gene: 7. The germline V gene has CDR1 SGHDT and CDR2 YYEEEE.

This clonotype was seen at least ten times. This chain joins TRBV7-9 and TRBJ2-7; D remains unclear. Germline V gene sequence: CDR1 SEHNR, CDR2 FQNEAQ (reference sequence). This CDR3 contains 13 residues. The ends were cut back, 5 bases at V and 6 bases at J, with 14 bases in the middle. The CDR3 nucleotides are TGTGCCAGCAGCGGAAGTAAAGAGGCCGAGCAGTACTTC. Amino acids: CASSGSKEAEQYF.

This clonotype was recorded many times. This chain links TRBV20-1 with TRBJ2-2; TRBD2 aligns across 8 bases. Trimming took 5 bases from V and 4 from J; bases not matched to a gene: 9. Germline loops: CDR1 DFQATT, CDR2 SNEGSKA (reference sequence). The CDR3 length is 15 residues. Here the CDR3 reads CSAPRYSGTTGELFF. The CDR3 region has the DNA TGCAGTGCTCCCCGCTATAGCGGGACCACCGGGGAGCTGTTTTTT.